Listed below are T cell receptor beta chains from one sample, sequenced in a study of T cells expressing NK-cell markers. TCRdb reprocessed the 5' RACE reads, keeping one entry per CDR3 protein, no DNA. The sample totals about 260,000 distinct CDR3 sequences. Sequencing used blood T cells: a sorted CD56 or NKG2C T cell subset, CD4+ or CD8+ T cells, or bulk PBMC T cells (not recorded which). The receptors were sampled from a man younger than 30 in good health. The CDR3 runs from the conserved cysteine through the conserved F or W.

CDR3 length	V gene	J gene	CDR3 protein
12	TRBV9	TRBJ1-4	CASSVTGEKLFF
14	TRBV5-1	TRBJ2-3	CASGLAERTDTQYF
15	TRBV29-1	TRBJ2-5	CSVPIPSVYQETQYF
17	TRBV6-1	TRBJ2-1	CASSGYSGARTINEQFF
17	TRBV28	TRBJ2-6	CASSWTGTLSGANVLTF
16	TRBV20-1	TRBJ2-4	CSAGGVRLLAKNIQYF
16	TRBV15	TRBJ2-1	CATSRDLGGRMNEQFF
13	TRBV6-2/TRBV6-3	TRBJ2-1	CASSPQDYNEQFF
15	TRBV12-3/TRBV12-4	TRBJ2-4	CASSRDRGLENIQYF
13	TRBV6-2/TRBV6-3	TRBJ1-1	CASSQGVNTEAFF
19	TRBV20-1	TRBJ2-3	CSASGTTSGRRGHTDTQYF
13	TRBV29-1	TRBJ2-1	CSVAWTRDNEQFF
16	TRBV5-6	TRBJ1-1	CASSSGRTLMNTEAFF
16	TRBV6-5	TRBJ2-1	CASSSQGPLAGNEQFF
13	TRBV18	TRBJ2-2	CASSPPRPGELFF
14	TRBV6-2/TRBV6-3	TRBJ2-5	CASSSPIRGETQHF
11	TRBV6-1	TRBJ1-5	CASSEGGREHF
12	TRBV7-2	TRBJ1-2	CASSQRNYGYTF
15	TRBV7-9	TRBJ1-4	CASSLGQMKEEKLFF
13	TRBV2	TRBJ2-7	CASLGLAGGEQYF
13	TRBV19	TRBJ2-1	CASRASSYNEQFF
13	TRBV6-1	TRBJ1-5	CASSERQGRAQHF
17	TRBV14	TRBJ1-3	CASSRTRDRALANTIYF
14	TRBV6-4	TRBJ2-2	CASSGQMNTGELFF
12	TRBV19	TRBJ2-2	CASQEVGEELFF
13	TRBV12-3/TRBV12-4	TRBJ2-2	CASSLEEGGELFF
14	TRBV12-3/TRBV12-4	TRBJ2-1	CASSLSLDYNEQFF